This section outlines one T cell receptor (beta chain) sequence together with its context. TCR beta VDJ and CDR3 were profiled, and genomic DNA was the template. A single record per CDR3 protein comes from TCRdb applying MiXCR to the reads. The data hold 200,000 to 250,000 distinct CDR3 sequences, with 61% observed a single time. The V gene's germline CDR1 is DFQATT and CDR2 SNEGSKA (reference sequence). V lost 6 bases, J lost 4 bases, and 9 bases stayed unmatched. There are 14 residues in the CDR3. These data belong to a study of CD8+CD57+ T cells in acquired aplastic anemia. The clonotype originates from a human donor in good health. This sequence joins TRBV20-1 and TRBJ2-7, with 10 positions matching TRBD2. The specimen was sorted CD4+, CD8+, or CD8+CD57+ T cells (not recorded which) from PBMCs. CDR3 DNA sequence: TGCAGTGCCCTTGGGACTAGCGAAGCTTACGAGCAGTACGTC. This gives the protein CSALGTSEAYEQYV.